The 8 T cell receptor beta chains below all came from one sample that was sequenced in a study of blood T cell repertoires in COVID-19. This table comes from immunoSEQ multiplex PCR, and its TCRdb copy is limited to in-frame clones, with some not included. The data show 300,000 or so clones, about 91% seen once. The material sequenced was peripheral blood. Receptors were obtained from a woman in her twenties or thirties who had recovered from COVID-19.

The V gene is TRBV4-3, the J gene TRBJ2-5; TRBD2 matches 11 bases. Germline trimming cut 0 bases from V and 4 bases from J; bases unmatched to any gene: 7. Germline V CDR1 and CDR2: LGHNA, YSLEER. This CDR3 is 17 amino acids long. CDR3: CASSQDFGLAGGETQYF. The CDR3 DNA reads TGCGCCAGCAGCCAAGATTTTGGTCTAGCGGGGGGAGAGACCCAGTACTTC.

The CDR3 nucleotides read TGTGCCAGCAGCGCGCGTCTGGACAGGGTCACCGGGGAGCTGTTTTTT. Translated: CASSARLDRVTGELFF. The chain combines TRBV5-4 with TRBJ2-2, with TRBD1 matching 8 bases. The CDR3 totals 16 residues. J gave up 4 bases and V 4 bases, and 9 bases lay outside the gene matches. Germline V gene sequence: CDR1 SGHNT, CDR2 YYREEE (reference sequence).

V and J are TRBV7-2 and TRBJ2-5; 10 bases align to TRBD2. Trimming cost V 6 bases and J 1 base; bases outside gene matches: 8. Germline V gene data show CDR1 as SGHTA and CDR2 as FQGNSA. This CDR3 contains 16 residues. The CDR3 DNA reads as TGTGCCAGCAGAGGGCCACTAGCGGGGAGCCAAGAGACCCAGTACTTC. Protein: CASRGPLAGSQETQYF.

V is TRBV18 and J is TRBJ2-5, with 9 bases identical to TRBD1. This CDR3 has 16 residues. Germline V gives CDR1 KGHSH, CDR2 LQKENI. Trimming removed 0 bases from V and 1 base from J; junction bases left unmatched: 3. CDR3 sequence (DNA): TGTGCCAGCTCACCACCAGGGACAGGGCTCCAAGAGACCCAGTACTTC. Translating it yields CASSPPGTGLQETQYF.

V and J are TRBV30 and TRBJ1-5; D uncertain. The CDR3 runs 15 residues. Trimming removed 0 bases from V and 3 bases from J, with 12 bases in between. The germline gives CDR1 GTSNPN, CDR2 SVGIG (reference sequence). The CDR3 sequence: CAWSVSSGFNQPQHF. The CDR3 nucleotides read TGTGCCTGGAGTGTATCATCGGGGTTCAATCAGCCCCAGCATTTT.

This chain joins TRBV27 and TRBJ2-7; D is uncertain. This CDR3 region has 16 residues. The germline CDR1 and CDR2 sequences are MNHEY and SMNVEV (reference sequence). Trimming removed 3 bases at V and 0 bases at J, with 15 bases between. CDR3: CASSFQAVPSSYEQYF. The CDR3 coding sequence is TGTGCCAGCAGTTTTCAGGCAGTTCCGAGCTCCTACGAGCAGTACTTC.

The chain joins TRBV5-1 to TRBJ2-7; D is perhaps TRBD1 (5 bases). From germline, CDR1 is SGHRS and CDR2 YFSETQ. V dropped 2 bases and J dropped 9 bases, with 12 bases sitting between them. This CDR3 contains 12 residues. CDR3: CASSLSLDRQYF. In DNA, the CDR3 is TGCGCCAGCAGCTTAAGTCTAGACAGGCAGTACTTC.

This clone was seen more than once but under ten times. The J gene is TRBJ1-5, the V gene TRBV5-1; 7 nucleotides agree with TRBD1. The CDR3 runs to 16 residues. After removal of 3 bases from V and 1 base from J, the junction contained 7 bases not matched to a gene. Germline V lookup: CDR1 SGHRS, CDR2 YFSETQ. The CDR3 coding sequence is TGCGCCAGCAGCTGGGGGGTGACAGGGAGCAATCAGCCCCAGCATTTT. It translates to CASSWGVTGSNQPQHF.